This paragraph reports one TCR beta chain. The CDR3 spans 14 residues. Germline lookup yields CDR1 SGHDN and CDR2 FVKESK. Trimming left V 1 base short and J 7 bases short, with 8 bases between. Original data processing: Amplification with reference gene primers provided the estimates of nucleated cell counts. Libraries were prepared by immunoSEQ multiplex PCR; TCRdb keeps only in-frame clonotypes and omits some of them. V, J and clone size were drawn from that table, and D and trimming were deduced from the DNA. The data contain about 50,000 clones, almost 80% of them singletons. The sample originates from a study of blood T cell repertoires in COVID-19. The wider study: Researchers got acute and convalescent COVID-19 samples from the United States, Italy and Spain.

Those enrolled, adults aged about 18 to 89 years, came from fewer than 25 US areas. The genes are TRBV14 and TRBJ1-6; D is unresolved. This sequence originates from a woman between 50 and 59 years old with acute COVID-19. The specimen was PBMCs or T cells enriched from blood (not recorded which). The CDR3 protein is CASSQGARNSPLHF. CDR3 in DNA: TGTGCCAGCAGCCAAGGTGCTAGGAATTCACCCCTCCACTTT. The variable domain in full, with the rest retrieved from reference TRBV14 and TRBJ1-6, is EAGVTQFPSHSVIEKGQTVTLRCDPISGHDNLYWYRRVMGKEIKFLLHFVKESKQDESGMPNNRFLAERTGGTYSTLKVQPAELEDSGVYFCASSQGARNSPLHFGNGTRLTVT.